This TCR beta chain was retrieved from a study of blood T cells in healthy people across ages (dated by TCRdb to 2013 to 2016). With respect to the entire study: In model experiments, template switching captured roughly one uniquely barcoded TCR beta cDNA molecule for every two T cells. Two additional independent replicas of 1 million unique cDNA reads from the same blood draw were analyzed for two donors (one aged 18 to 30 and one aged 80 or older). To track age-related changes in TCR beta repertoire diversity, the study relied on deep sequencing normalized with unique cDNA molecular identifiers. Donors were grouped into four age groups: young (average 16 years), middle-aged (around 39), aged (roughly 67) and long-lived (82). Here is what the overall study found, with its caveats: Because donor CMV infection status was unknown, age-related changes in expanded clonotypes were potentially confounded. Because profiling used bulk unsorted PBMCs, naive and antigen-experienced compartments could not be compared conclusively. Estimates of total diversity from one million sequenced T cells were regarded as lower bounds and underestimates. Observed TCR beta diversity correlated strongly with the percentage of naive T cells measured by flow cytometry. As age increased, observed TCR beta diversity per million T cells dropped in a roughly linear way, and a significant reduction was already evident by age around 41. The long-lived group showed more naive CD4+ T cells, fewer expanded clones and increased TCR diversity than the aged group, suggesting age selection.

The roughly 37 donors, aged roughly 6 to 95 years, were systemically healthy Caucasian individuals from Russia. Ten milliliters of peripheral blood were drawn from each donor into EDTA-treated Vacutainer tubes. Ficoll-Paque density-gradient centrifugation was used to isolate PBMCs, with at least 6.5 million per sample. Trizol reagent was used to extract total RNA from PBMCs, with at least 6 micrograms per sample. The percentages of naive CD45RAhigh/CD27high T cells were determined by flow cytometry on a PBMC aliquot from every donor. The CDR3 spans 13 residues, from the cysteine through the phenylalanine. Here the CDR3 DNA is all that survives: 39 bases in frame from base 1. CDR1 SGHVS and CDR2 FNYEAQ were looked up in the germline V gene. Libraries were built with 5' RACE. Sequencing instrument: Illumina HiSeq 2500. A second PCR of roughly 7 to 11 cycles was performed with a sample-barcoded 5' primer and a J-beta primer mix. A template-switch 5' adaptor carrying 12 random nucleotides introduced a unique molecular identifier onto each TCR beta cDNA molecule. Each sample yielded at least 2.5 million CDR3-containing paired-end reads. All of the RNA was converted into first-strand cDNA using the Mint cDNA synthesis kit, with a TRBC-specific oligonucleotide serving as the primer. All cDNA was treated with uracil-DNA glycosylase and then went through a first 18-cycle PCR with the universal primers M1SS and BC2_uni_R. As for how the authors treated the data: Normalization of each sample was performed by random selection of 1 million high-quality reads, each carrying a distinct molecular identifier. Reads sharing molecular identifiers were discarded rather than binned into consensus sequences. CDR3 identification, clonotype clustering and error correction used MiTCR with a Q25 quality threshold and the strictest error-elimination algorithm. Lower-bound total TCR beta diversity was estimated with a nonparametric unseen species model using Euler transformation. TCRdb's own reprocessing of the public reads used fastp at Q25 and MiXCR and kept productive beta chains. CDR3 protein sequences are deduplicated, and each keeps its most common genes and DNA. The V and J calls come from TCRdb's annotation, not from the publication. This sample is represented by around 800,000 distinct CDR3 sequences; more than 25% of them were singletons. 2.5% to 3.5% of the sample belongs to the ten largest clones.

Details on this clonotype: What antigen it recognizes has not been identified. A junction boundary mismatches the germline segment, possibly from a read error.

The same sample was also used in a study of T cells of mothers and their children. The second study reports: Donors were nine systemically healthy Caucasian individuals: three mothers and their six children. cDNA synthesis consumed the entire amount of extracted RNA, loaded at about 1.5 ug RNA in each 15 ul reaction. In the second PCR, the M1S primer added sample barcodes and 2-4 random nucleotides. Over 8.5 million TCR beta CDR3 reads were obtained for each mother, and millions of reads were obtained for each child. In both related and unrelated pairs, thymic selection shapes the output of TCR recombination in a similar way, with inherited differences having only a minor effect. Normalized repertoire overlap was always found to be slightly, but never significantly, higher in related mother-child pairs than in unrelated mother-child pairs. No persistent microchimeric T cell clones were found, with a detection sensitivity of 75 to 100 clones per million clonotypes. In the study, deep NGS was used to compare the TCR beta repertoires of mothers and children, and features distinguishing related mother-child pairs from unrelated individuals were sought. Mothers averaged approximately 40 +/- 4 years of age and children averaged around 10 +/- 4 years. After adapter ligation was performed with NEBNext reagents, the libraries were sequenced on an Illumina HiSeq 2000 with 100+100 nt paired-end reads. Mother and child libraries were prepared a month apart and sequenced in separate runs to prevent cross-contamination. For each donor, between about 450,000 and 2,300,000 distinct TCR beta clonotypes were identified. Naive TCR beta clonotypes were estimated from low-frequency clonotypes matched to each donor's FACS-determined naive share, without sorting.

Source material: blood. The rearrangement combines TRBV7-6 with TRBJ1-1, and 11 junctional nucleotides match TRBD1. This TCR derives from a boy between 5 and 17 years old in good health. This receptor has the CDR3 CVSSTGTGGRAFF. The DNA is TGTGTCAGCAGCACCGGGACAGGGGGTCGAGCTTTCTTT. Outside the CDR3, residues come from the reference TRBV7-6 and TRBJ1-1 proteins, so the full variable domain is: GAGVSQSPRYKVTKRGQDVALRCDPISGHVSLYWYRQALGQGPEFLTYFNYEAQQDKSGLPNDRFSAERPEGSISTLTIQRTEQRDSAMYRCVSSTGTGGRAFFGQGTRLTVV.